Listed below are T cell receptor beta chains from one sample, sequenced in a study of patients and donors after allogeneic stem cell transplantation. MiXCR was run by TCRdb on the RT-PCR reads, yielding one entry per CDR3 protein. The sample shows some 960,000 distinct CDR3 sequences, 18% of them seen only once. The specimen sequenced was blood, either unsorted or a sorted T cell fraction (not recorded which). The receptors shown here come from a human donor who was either an allogeneic HSCT recipient or a stem cell or donor lymphocyte infusion donor (not recorded which). It is not recorded whose cells these are; they may come from a transplant donor. CDR3s include the opening cysteine and the closing phenylalanine or tryptophan. Each record gives: CDR3 length, D gene, clone size, J gene, V gene, CDR3 DNA, CDR3 protein. A D gene is named only where the DNA matches it firmly. Some rows have no size entry. The others give once, few or many, or a class for an expanded clone.

14 - - TRBJ1-6 TRBV5-6 TGTGCCAGCAGCTGGAGGGTTATGAATTCACCCCTCCACTTT CASSWRVMNSPLHF
18 - few TRBJ2-1 TRBV24-1 TGTGCCACCAGTGATTACCAACTGGGGGGGACATTTGGGAATGAGCAGTTCTTC CATSDYQLGGTFGNEQFF
14 - many TRBJ2-3 TRBV9 TGTGCCAGCAGCCCTAGACAGAGCACAGATACGCAGTATTTT CASSPRQSTDTQYF
15 TRBD2 few TRBJ2-1 TRBV20-1 TGCAGTGCACTTAGCCTAGCGGGAGTTTTAGGTGAGCAGTTCTTC CSALSLAGVLGEQFF
15 - few TRBJ1-2 TRBV3-1 TGTGCCAGCAGCACCTACCGACAGGATATGAGAGGCTACACCTTC CASSTYRQDMRGYTF
13 TRBD1 - TRBJ1-1 TRBV18 TGTGCCAGCTCACCAGGGGACAGGGGGCGAGCTTTCTTT CASSPGDRGRAFF
13 - few TRBJ2-3 TRBV7-2 TGTGCCAGCAGCCCGTCCCCCGTGGATACGCAGTATTTT CASSPSPVDTQYF
17 TRBD2 - TRBJ2-7 TRBV27 TGTGCCAGCAGTCGACCCGGGACTAGCGGGAGACTTTACGAGCAGTACTTC CASSRPGTSGRLYEQYF
16 TRBD1 few TRBJ1-5 TRBV12-3/TRBV12-4 TGTGCCAGCAGTTTAGTGGGACAGGTTAGCAATCAGCCCCAGCATTTT CASSLVGQVSNQPQHF
14 - - TRBJ2-7 TRBV5-6 TGTGCCAGCAGCCACTCAGGACCTACTCGCGAGCAGTACTTC CASSHSGPTREQYF
16 TRBD1 - TRBJ2-3 TRBV5-1 TGCGCCAGCAGCTTGCCCGGGACAGCTTACACAGATACGCAGTATTTT CASSLPGTAYTDTQYF